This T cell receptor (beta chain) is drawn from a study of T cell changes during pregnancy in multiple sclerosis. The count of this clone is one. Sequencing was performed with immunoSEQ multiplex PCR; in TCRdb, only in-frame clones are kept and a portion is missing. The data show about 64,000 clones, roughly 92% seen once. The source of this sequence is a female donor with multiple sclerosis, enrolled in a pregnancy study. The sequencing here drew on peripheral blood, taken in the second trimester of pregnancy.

DNA for the CDR3: TGTGCCAGCAGTGGAATGGCGGGAGGGATTTACGAGCAGTACTTC. Translating gives CASSGMAGGIYEQYF. This chain uses TRBV6-1 with TRBJ2-7; TRBD2 aligns across 9 bases. This CDR3 is built from 15 residues. After removal of 4 bases from V and 4 bases from J, the junction contained 8 bases not matched to a gene. Germline loops: CDR1 MNHNS, CDR2 SASEGT.